These 9 T cell receptor beta chains originate from one sample sequenced in a study of cytomegalovirus exposure and HLA in healthy donors. Primers: 60 Vbeta forward and 13 Jbeta reverse. The table came from immunoSEQ multiplex PCR; TCRdb's copy has only in-frame clones and leaves some out. The sample carries 100,000 or so clones, roughly four fifths recorded once. The specimen was PBMCs. The receptors originated from a male donor in good health and CMV-seropositive.

This CDR3 reads CASGLVPQGSNQPQHF. The CDR3 coding sequence is TGTGCTAGTGGTTTGGTACCACAGGGTAGCAATCAGCCCCAGCATTTT. The rearrangement joins TRBV12-5 to TRBJ1-5, with TRBD1 as a possible D gene (6 bases). Trimming took off 0 bases at V and 0 bases at J, with 9 bases between the two ends. This CDR3 has 16 amino acids. Germline V gene sequence: CDR1 LGHNT, CDR2 FRNRAP. The entire variable domain, with the rest obtained from reference TRBV12-5 and TRBJ1-5, is as follows: DARVTQTPRHKVTEMGQEVTMRCQPILGHNTVFWYRQTMMQGLELLAYFRNRAPLDDSGMPKDRFSAEMPDATLATLKIQPSEPRDSAVYFCASGLVPQGSNQPQHFGDGTRLSIL.

The sample holds one count of this clone. The chain combines TRBV11-2 with TRBJ2-5; D not resolved. CDR1 is SGHAT and CDR2 is FQNNGV in the germline V gene. There are 13 residues in the CDR3. Between the trimmed V and J ends, which lost 5 bases and 2 bases, there was a span of 9 bases. In DNA, the CDR3 is TGTGCCAGCAGCCCACGCCTACAAGAGACCCAGTACTTC. This gives the protein CASSPRLQETQYF.

This clone was observed a handful of times. The genes are TRBV9 and TRBJ2-2; D unresolved. V was trimmed by 0 bases and J by 4 bases, leaving 7 bases between them. The CDR3 has 14 amino acids. Germline CDR1 and CDR2: SGDLS and YYNGEE. The CDR3 bases are TGTGCCAGCAGCGTAGTGTCGGGCACCGGGGAGCTGTTTTTT. Translating gives CASSVVSGTGELFF.

The V call is TRBV19, the J call TRBJ1-5, with 8 bases fitting TRBD1. The J segment lost 0 bases and the V segment lost 7 bases, leaving 14 bases of the junction unmatched. This CDR3 contains 18 residues. Germline CDR1 reads LNHDA; CDR2 reads SQIVND (reference sequence). DNA of the CDR3: TGTGCCAGTAATACCGGACAGGGTAGGGTATATAGCAATCAGCCCCAGCATTTT. It codes for CASNTGQGRVYSNQPQHF.

The chain is built from TRBV5-1 and TRBJ1-6, with TRBD1 identical over 8 bases. Germline trimming cut 4 bases from V and 3 bases from J; bases unmatched to any gene: 9. The CDR3 sequence is 17 residues long. The germline gives CDR1 SGHRS, CDR2 YFSETQ. CDR3 region: CASSARQGPNYNSPLHF. The DNA of the CDR3 is TGCGCCAGCAGCGCCCGACAGGGGCCCAACTATAATTCACCCCTCCACTTT.

V and J are TRBV7-2 and TRBJ2-7, with D tentatively TRBD2 (6 bases). Trimming pared 0 bases from V and 2 bases from J, leaving 14 bases between. CDR1 and CDR2 from the germline V gene are SGHTA and FQGNSA. The CDR3 covers 16 residues. CDR3 DNA sequence: TGTGCCAGCAGCTTAGCGTCTGGGGGGAGCCCCTACGAGCAGTACTTC. Protein sequence: CASSLASGGSPYEQYF.

This clone was picked up a small number of times. This chain links TRBV6-1 with TRBJ1-5, with D possibly being TRBD1 (5 bases). The V gene's germline CDR1 is MNHNS and CDR2 SASEGT. The length of the CDR3 is 15 residues. The V gene lost 6 bases and the J gene lost 4 bases, with 16 bases spanning the gap. DNA for the CDR3: TGTGCCAGCAGATTGGCTCCCGGGGGAAATCAGCCCCAGCATTTT. Amino acids: CASRLAPGGNQPQHF.

This clone was counted a single time. The chain recombines TRBV5-1 with TRBJ2-3; 10 nucleotides align to TRBD1. Per the germline V gene, CDR1 is SGHRS and CDR2 is YFSETQ. With V trimmed by 4 bases and J by 5 bases, 13 bases remained unmatched. The CDR3 spans 17 residues. The CDR3 bases are TGCGCCAGCAGCAACGGCCTCGGACAGGGGGAAGGAGATACGCAGTATTTT. It is translated as CASSNGLGQGEGDTQYF.

This chain joins TRBV11-3 and TRBJ2-5; 14 bases match TRBD2. The CDR3 has 17 residues. Unmatched junction bases numbered 5, after V lost 1 base and J lost 4 bases. The germline V gene encodes CDR1 SGHNT and CDR2 YENEEA. The CDR3 DNA reads as TGTGCCAGCAGCTTAGGACTAGCGGGGGGGGAAGGAGAGACCCAGTACTTC. Residues: CASSLGLAGGEGETQYF.